The next 20 T cell receptor beta chains were all read from a single sample in a study of cytomegalovirus exposure and HLA in healthy donors. The PCR ran on 60 Vbeta and 13 Jbeta primers. Assay: immunoSEQ multiplex PCR; the TCRdb copy retains only in-frame clones and omits some. The sample shows 200,000 to 250,000 clones, under 80% of them seen only once. Source material: PBMCs. The receptors come from a girl aged 2 to 10 in good health and CMV-seronegative.

The J gene is TRBJ2-7, the V gene TRBV4-1; 9 nucleotides line up with TRBD2. The ends lost 1 base at V and 5 bases at J; junction bases unmatched: 9. This CDR3 comprises 16 residues. CDR1 and CDR2 from the germline V gene are MGHRA and YSYEKL. This CDR3 reads CASSQGYGTSRNEQYF. CDR3 nucleotides: TGCGCCAGCAGCCAAGGTTATGGGACTAGCAGGAACGAGCAGTACTTC.

This chain connects TRBV7-9 to TRBJ1-1; D gene uncertain. Trimming cost V 5 bases and J 0 bases, with 7 bases left between them. The CDR3 contains 13 residues. From germline, CDR1 is SEHNR and CDR2 FQNEAQ (reference sequence). CDR3 nucleotides: TGTGCCAGCAGCCCGCGTTTGAACACTGAAGCTTTCTTT. Its protein product is CASSPRLNTEAFF.

V and J are TRBV27 and TRBJ2-7, with 7 bases aligning to TRBD1. J gave up 2 bases and V 4 bases, and 5 bases lay outside the gene matches. The germline CDR1 and CDR2 sequences are MNHEY and SMNVEV (reference sequence). The CDR3 has 14 residues. The CDR3 DNA follows: TGTGCCAGCAGTTACGGACAGGCGGCCTACGAGCAGTACTTC. Translated: CASSYGQAAYEQYF.

The chain employs TRBV5-1 and TRBJ1-2; D is possibly TRBD1 (5 bases). V was cut by 3 bases and J by 3 bases, with 12 bases left in between. Germline lookup yields CDR1 SGHRS and CDR2 YFSETQ. The length of the CDR3 is 14 residues. The CDR3 DNA reads TGCGCCAGCAGCTGGGCGGGGGTGTACTATGGCTACACCTTC. Encoded protein: CASSWAGVYYGYTF.

The chain recombines TRBV2 with TRBJ1-4; D unclear. Deletions cut 8 bases from V and 4 bases from J, with 11 bases between. CDR1 SNHLY and CDR2 FYNNEI come from the germline V gene. The CDR3 extends over 13 amino acids. The CDR3 loop is CASRGDFNEKLFF. CDR3 nucleotides: TGTGCCAGCCGGGGAGACTTTAATGAAAAACTGTTTTTT.

This rearrangement joins TRBV6-6 to TRBJ2-7, with D uncertain. V shed 1 base and J shed 7 bases, with 8 bases lying between them. Germline V gene sequence: CDR1 MNHNY, CDR2 SVGAGI (reference sequence). The CDR3 is 12 residues long. CDR3 residues: CASSYFTEEQYF. The CDR3 DNA reads as TGTGCCAGCAGTTACTTTACGGAGGAGCAGTACTTC.

The V gene is TRBV9, the J gene TRBJ1-2, with D perhaps matching TRBD1 (5 bases). Germline loops: CDR1 SGDLS, CDR2 YYNGEE. The CDR3 has 14 amino acids. The V end lost 3 bases, the J end lost 8 bases, and 17 bases lay between the germline ends. Here the CDR3 DNA reads TGTGCCAGCAGCGCGACAGTGCGAGTCGGGGGCTACACCTTC. This translates into CASSATVRVGGYTF.

This sequence joins TRBV7-2 and TRBJ2-1, with TRBD2 matching 10 bases. The J segment lost 3 bases and the V segment lost 5 bases, leaving 7 bases of the junction unmatched. From germline, CDR1 is SGHTA and CDR2 FQGNSA. This CDR3 contains 16 residues. The CDR3 DNA is TGTGCCAGCAGCCACTATAGCGGGGGGAACTACAATGAGCAGTTCTTC. Its protein product is CASSHYSGGNYNEQFF.

The V and J genes are TRBV5-1 and TRBJ2-2; D remains ambiguous. Per the germline V gene, CDR1 is SGHRS and CDR2 is YFSETQ. The CDR3 length is 12 residues. V gave up 10 bases and J gave up 6 bases, with 13 bases separating them. Here the CDR3 reads CASQALAGELFF. The DNA for the CDR3 is TGCGCCTCCCAGGCTCTGGCCGGGGAGCTGTTTTTT.

The genes are TRBV5-1 and TRBJ2-1, with TRBD1 matching over 8 bases. Germline CDR1 SGHRS, CDR2 YFSETQ. The CDR3 has 16 amino acids. J was trimmed by 7 bases and V by 0 bases; bases with no gene match: 9. The CDR3 DNA reads TGCGCCAGCAGCTTGGCTTCAGGACAGGGTAGGAATGAGCAGTTCTTC. This sequence encodes CASSLASGQGRNEQFF.

A single count supports this clone. The rearrangement uses TRBV5-4 and TRBJ1-6; TRBD1 matches 8 bases. Per the germline V gene, CDR1 is SGHNT and CDR2 is YYREEE (reference sequence). V gave up 0 bases and J gave up 8 bases; unmatched junction bases: 4. The CDR3 loop spans 15 amino acids. The CDR3 coding sequence is TGTGCCAGCAGCTTGGCCGGACAGGGTGATTCACCCCTCCACTTT. Its translation: CASSLAGQGDSPLHF.

This chain connects TRBV2 to TRBJ2-4, with a weak D call TRBD1 (6 bases). Germline V CDR1 and CDR2: SNHLY, FYNNEI. The CDR3 contains 13 residues. Trimming left V 8 bases short and J 8 bases short, with 16 bases between. CDR3 sequence (DNA): TGTGCCAGCGGCGGACAGCTGGGGGACATTCAGTACTTC. It translates to CASGGQLGDIQYF. The complete variable domain, with remaining parts taken from reference TRBV2 and TRBJ2-4, reads EPEVTQTPSHQVTQMGQEVILRCVPISNHLYFYWYRQILGQKVEFLVSFYNNEISEKSEIFDDQFSVERPDGSNFTLKIRSTKLEDSAMYFCASGGQLGDIQYFGAGTRLSVL.

The rearrangement joins TRBV9 to TRBJ2-4; TRBD1 matches at 9 bases. V trimming: 3 bases; J trimming: 2 bases; junction bases outside the gene matches: 3. Germline CDR1 is SGDLS and CDR2 is YYNGEE. This CDR3 is 15 amino acids long. The CDR3 bases are TGTGCCAGCAGCGGGACAGGGGAGCCCAAAAACATTCAGTACTTC. This translates into CASSGTGEPKNIQYF.

The chain is built from TRBV11-1 and TRBJ1-4; D might be TRBD1 (6 bases). Trimming cost V 3 bases and J 7 bases, with 9 bases left between them. The germline V gene has CDR1 SGHAT and CDR2 FQDESV (reference sequence). The CDR3 is 13 residues long. This chain's CDR3 is CASSLTGLEKLFF. In DNA, the CDR3 is TGTGCCAGCAGCTTGACAGGTCTTGAAAAACTGTTTTTT.

This clone has just one count. J is TRBJ2-7 and V is TRBV5-1, with TRBD1 matching over 8 bases. The CDR3 spans 15 residues. V was clipped by 2 bases and J by 0 bases; unmatched bases: 4. The germline CDR1 and CDR2 sequences are SGHRS and YFSETQ. The CDR3 sequence is CASSLNRGYSYEQYF. The CDR3 DNA is TGCGCCAGCAGCTTAAACAGGGGGTACTCCTACGAGCAGTACTTC.

This rearrangement joins TRBV9 to TRBJ1-1; tentative D call: TRBD1 (6 bases). The germline CDR1 and CDR2 sequences are SGDLS and YYNGEE. V lost 3 bases to trimming and J lost 2 bases, with 14 bases between them. The CDR3 has 15 amino acids. DNA for the CDR3: TGTGCCAGCAGCGCCTCCGGGACAACAAACACTGAAGCTTTCTTT. As protein: CASSASGTTNTEAFF.

Worth noting for this clone: The junction shows a germline mismatch at one end, possibly a read error. CDR3 bases: TGTGCCGGCAGCACCACAGCCGCGTTAGATACGCAGTATTTT. Translating gives CAGSTTAALDTQYF. This sequence joins TRBV6-5 and TRBJ2-3; no reliable D call. Germline V gene data show CDR1 as MNHEY and CDR2 as SVGAGI. This CDR3 has 14 residues.

The rearrangement joins TRBV5-1 to TRBJ1-2, with TRBD1 as a possible D gene (5 bases). The CDR3 runs 14 residues. CDR1 is SGHRS and CDR2 is YFSETQ in the germline V gene. V dropped 0 bases and J dropped 7 bases, with 13 bases sitting between them. This CDR3 is CASSLASGVAGYTF. In DNA, the CDR3 is TGCGCCAGCAGCTTGGCCTCGGGGGTTGCTGGCTACACCTTC.

V gene TRBV6-5 combines with J gene TRBJ2-3; D not certain. Germline values: CDR1 MNHEY, CDR2 SVGAGI. The V end was cut by 6 bases, the J end by 4 bases, with 11 bases between. CDR3 length equals 13 residues. CDR3 amino acids: CASSRLGADTQYF. In DNA form, the CDR3 reads TGTGCCAGCAGCCGGCTAGGCGCAGATACGCAGTATTTT.

As DNA, the CDR3 is TGTGCCAGCAGCTTAGATTTCCTAGCGGGGGGGTACGAGCAGTACTTC. This encodes CASSLDFLAGGYEQYF. The gene calls are TRBV11-2 and TRBJ2-7; 12 bases fit TRBD2. V dropped 0 bases and J dropped 4; count of bases not matched to a gene: 4. Germline V gene lookup returns CDR1 SGHAT and CDR2 FQNNGV. CDR3 length: 16 residues.